This T cell receptor (beta chain) comes out of a study of cytotoxic CD8 clonotypes in ibrutinib-treated CLL. Study observations and caveats: Clonality was elevated at ibrutinib response and had returned toward baseline at progression.

Generated by immunoSEQ multiplex PCR, the TCRdb table keeps only in-frame clones and is missing some. The sample shows a few hundred thousand clones, under 80% of them seen only once. A note on this clone: What it binds is unknown.

The source was PBMCs, collected after 24 months of ibrutinib treatment. The sequence was collected from a human donor with chronic lymphocytic leukemia.

This chain's CDR3 is CASSLGQGDNQPQHF. CDR3 DNA: TGTGCCAGCAGCCTCGGTCAGGGAGACAATCAGCCCCAGCATTTT. This chain uses TRBV28 with TRBJ1-5, with a tentative D call TRBD1 (5 bases). The ends were cut back, 6 bases at V and 3 bases at J, with 15 bases in the middle. The CDR3 loop spans 15 amino acids. Germline V gene data show CDR1 as MDHEN and CDR2 as SYDVKM.